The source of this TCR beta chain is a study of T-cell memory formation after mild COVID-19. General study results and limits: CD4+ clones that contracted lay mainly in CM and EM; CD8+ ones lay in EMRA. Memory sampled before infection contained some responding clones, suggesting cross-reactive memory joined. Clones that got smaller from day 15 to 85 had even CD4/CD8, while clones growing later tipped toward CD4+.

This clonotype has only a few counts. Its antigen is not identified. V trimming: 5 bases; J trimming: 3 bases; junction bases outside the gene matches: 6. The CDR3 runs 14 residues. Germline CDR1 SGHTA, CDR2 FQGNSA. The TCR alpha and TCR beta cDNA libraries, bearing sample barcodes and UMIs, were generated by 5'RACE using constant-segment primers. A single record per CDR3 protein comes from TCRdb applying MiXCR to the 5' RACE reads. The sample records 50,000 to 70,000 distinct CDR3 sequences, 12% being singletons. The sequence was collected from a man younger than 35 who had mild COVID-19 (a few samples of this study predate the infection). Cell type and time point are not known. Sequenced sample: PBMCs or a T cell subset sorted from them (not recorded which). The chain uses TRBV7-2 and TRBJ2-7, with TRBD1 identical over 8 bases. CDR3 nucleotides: TGTGCCAGCAGCCTCGGACAGGGACGCTACGAGCAGTACGTC. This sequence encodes CASSLGQGRYEQYV.